The 4 T cell receptor beta chains below all came from one sample that was sequenced in a study of blood T cell repertoires in COVID-19. Libraries were prepared by immunoSEQ multiplex PCR; TCRdb keeps only in-frame clonotypes and omits some of them. The sample yields approximately 300,000 clones, 90% to 95% seen once. The sequencing sample was made of PBMCs or T cells enriched from blood (not recorded which). The origin of the receptors is a woman aged 25 to 39 who had been exposed to COVID-19.

V gene TRBV3-1 (or the pseudogene TRBV3-2) combines with J gene TRBJ1-3, with TRBD1 matching 9 bases. From germline, CDR1 is LGHDT and CDR2 YNNKEL (reference sequence). J lost 2 bases, V lost 1 base, and 0 bases had no gene match. The CDR3 has 15 residues. The CDR3 DNA follows: TGTGCCAGCAGCCAAGGGACAGGGGCTGGAAACACCATATATTTT. It translates to CASSQGTGAGNTIYF.

The chain combines TRBV9 with TRBJ2-2; D gene unclear. Germline V lookup: CDR1 SGDLS, CDR2 YYNGEE. This CDR3 region has 13 residues. The V gene lost 0 bases and the J gene lost 7 bases, with 7 bases spanning the gap. CDR3 DNA sequence: TGTGCCAGCAGCGTAGGAGGTCGCGGGGAGCTGTTTTTT. This codes for CASSVGGRGELFF.

The chain combines TRBV10-3 with TRBJ1-1; no firm D call. Between the trimmed V and J ends, which lost 0 bases and 10 bases, there was a span of 9 bases. The CDR3 extends over 12 amino acids. The germline V gene has CDR1 ENHRY and CDR2 SYGVKD. The CDR3 spells CAISESNGGAFF. CDR3 DNA sequence: TGTGCCATCAGTGAGTCGAACGGTGGAGCTTTCTTT.

This clone was detected only once. The chain links TRBV7-9 to TRBJ2-7; a possible D gene is TRBD2 (5 bases). V lost 2 bases and J 0 bases, leaving 11 bases between the germline ends. Per germline, CDR1 SEHNR and CDR2 FQNEAQ (reference sequence). The CDR3 has 15 residues. The CDR3 DNA reads TGTGCCAGCAGCTTAATGCGGGTGAGCTCCTACGAGCAGTACTTC. Protein: CASSLMRVSSYEQYF.